Listed here are 15 T cell receptor beta chains from one sample, sequenced in a study of chemoradiotherapy in HPV16-positive cancers. Data came from immunoSEQ multiplex PCR; TCRdb stores just in-frame clones and leaves some out. The top ten clones hold roughly 9.1% of a sample with under 5,000 clones, around 88% of them seen once. The sequencing used tumor tissue, collected from a patient who underwent chemoradiotherapy. Receptors originate from a human donor with HPV-associated anogenital cancer.

The CDR3 sequence: CASSIVRGATEAFF. The CDR3 DNA is TGTGCCAGCAGTATCGTTCGAGGGGCCACTGAAGCTTTCTTT. The V and J genes are TRBV28 and TRBJ1-1; a possible D gene is TRBD1 (5 bases). Germline-derived CDR1 and CDR2 are MDHEN and SYDVKM. The CDR3 has 14 residues. Trimming left V 5 bases short and J 4 bases short, with 14 bases between. Drawing the rest from reference TRBV28 and TRBJ1-1, the complete variable domain is DVKVTQSSRYLVKRTGEKVFLECVQDMDHENMFWYRQDPGLGLRLIYFSYDVKMKEKGDIPEGYSVSREKKERFSLILESASTNQTSMYLCASSIVRGATEAFFGQGTRLTVV.

V and J are TRBV4-1 and TRBJ2-7, with D unclear. The CDR3 covers 15 residues. Looked up from germline, CDR1 is MGHRA and CDR2 is YSYEKL. Trimming took off 0 bases at V and 0 bases at J, with 9 bases between the two ends. DNA for the CDR3: TGCGCCAGCAGCCAAGATGGGCTGCCCTCCTACGAGCAGTACTTC. Encoded protein: CASSQDGLPSYEQYF.

V usage is TRBV9 and J usage is TRBJ2-1; D remains ambiguous. There are 13 residues in the CDR3. V lost 1 base to trimming and J lost 9 bases, with 11 bases between them. The germline CDR1 and CDR2 sequences are SGDLS and YYNGEE. CDR3 bases: TGTGCCAGCAGCGTAACCGAAGTAAGTGAGCAGTTCTTC. It specifies CASSVTEVSEQFF.

This chain links TRBV18 with TRBJ1-3; 8 bases match TRBD1. V shed 3 bases, J shed 0 bases, and the junction held 4 bases outside the gene matches. Germline V gene data show CDR1 as KGHSH and CDR2 as LQKENI. This CDR3 has 16 amino acids. Here the CDR3 DNA reads TGTGCCAGCTCACCGACAGGGGAAAGCTCTGGAAACACCATATATTTT. As protein: CASSPTGESSGNTIYF.

The chain carries TRBV19 and TRBJ2-7; TRBD2 is a possible D gene (7 bases). From germline, CDR1 is LNHDA and CDR2 SQIVND (reference sequence). The CDR3 sequence is 14 residues long. V was cut by 5 bases and J by 6 bases, with 17 bases left in between. The CDR3 sequence: CASSQAGSRGEQYF. The CDR3 DNA reads TGTGCCAGTAGTCAAGCGGGGTCCAGGGGCGAGCAGTACTTC.

Written as DNA, the CDR3 is TGCGCCAGCGGGGGACTAGCGGGGGAGGACACCGGGGAGCTGTTTTTT. It is translated as CASGGLAGEDTGELFF. The chain combines TRBV10-2 with TRBJ2-2; 14 bases are a match to TRBD2. In germline, CDR1 is WSHSY, CDR2 SAAADI. Losses at the gene ends were 8 bases for V and 3 bases for J; bases not matched to a gene: 5. The CDR3 loop spans 16 amino acids.

J is TRBJ1-5 and V is TRBV27; D call uncertain. The CDR3 contains 14 residues. CDR1 and CDR2 from the germline V gene are MNHEY and SMNVEV (reference sequence). Trimming stripped 7 bases from V and 5 bases from J, with 15 bases between. DNA for the CDR3: TGTGCCAGCAAGATCTCGAGGGAGGATCAGCCCCAGCATTTT. This sequence encodes CASKISREDQPQHF.

The chain uses TRBV4-2 and TRBJ1-5, with a possible D match to TRBD1 (5 bases). The CDR3 runs to 15 residues. V was shortened by 0 bases and J by 4 bases, with 10 bases between the two germline ends. Germline V lookup: CDR1 LGHNA, CDR2 YNFKEQ. The CDR3 DNA reads TGTGCCAGCAGCCAAGACGGGGGTTGGAATCAGCCCCAGCATTTT. This translates into CASSQDGGWNQPQHF.

Notes on this clone: Distinct nucleotide sequences in the sample also encode this CDR3. This chain links TRBV2 with TRBJ1-2; maybe TRBD1 (5 bases). CDR1 and CDR2 from the germline V gene are SNHLY and FYNNEI. The CDR3 sequence is 12 residues long. Trimming removed 5 bases from V and 8 bases from J, with 12 bases in between. The CDR3 sequence: CASSNQGGGYTF. The CDR3 DNA reads TGTGCCAGCAGTAACCAGGGAGGGGGCTACACCTTC.

The gene calls are TRBV9 and TRBJ1-3, with 8 bases matching TRBD1. The CDR3 is made up of 16 amino acids. V lost 2 bases to trimming and J lost 0 bases; unmatched junction nucleotides: 4. Germline CDR1 SGDLS, CDR2 YYNGEE. CDR3 loop: CASSVGTGFSGNTIYF. The CDR3 bases are TGTGCCAGCAGCGTGGGGACAGGTTTCTCTGGAAACACCATATATTTT.

The chain uses TRBV5-1 and TRBJ2-1, with 8 positions matching TRBD2. The CDR3 is 15 residues long. Looked up from germline, CDR1 is SGHRS and CDR2 is YFSETQ. V shed 3 bases, J shed 5 bases, and the junction held 7 bases outside the gene matches. CDR3 nucleotide sequence: TGCGCCAGCAGCTGGCGGGGGGAAGAACACAATGAGCAGTTCTTC. Its protein product is CASSWRGEEHNEQFF.

The V call is TRBV4-2, the J call TRBJ1-5; 8 bases are shared with TRBD1. The CDR3 consists of 15 residues. The trim removed 0 bases at V and 7 bases at J, leaving 5 bases unmatched. Germline loops: CDR1 LGHNA, CDR2 YNFKEQ. The CDR3 DNA reads TGTGCCAGCAGCCAAGATGGAGGGACAGGACAGCCCCAGCATTTT. Amino acid sequence: CASSQDGGTGQPQHF.

Only one count was recorded for this clone. This sequence joins TRBV19 and TRBJ2-2; 10 bases line up with TRBD1. Germline V CDR1 and CDR2: LNHDA, SQIVND (reference sequence). CDR3 length: 15 amino acids. The junction had 7 bases not matched to a gene; V was cut back by 5 bases and J by 7 bases. CDR3 in DNA: TGTGCCAGTAGTCTCGGACAGGGGGGAGTCGGGGAGCTGTTTTTT. Protein sequence: CASSLGQGGVGELFF.

V is TRBV11-3 and J is TRBJ2-2, with 7 nucleotides matching TRBD1. The CDR3 spans 14 residues. Trimming at V came to 1 base and at J to 7 bases, leaving 3 bases not matched to a gene. Germline V gene data show CDR1 as SGHNT and CDR2 as YENEEA. CDR3 sequence: CASSLGQGFGELFF. CDR3 DNA: TGTGCCAGCAGCTTAGGACAGGGATTCGGGGAGCTGTTTTTT.

This CDR3 reads CASSQVIGGRRTDTQYF. The CDR3 region has the DNA TGCGCCAGCAGCCAAGTAATCGGCGGGAGGCGCACAGATACGCAGTATTTT. The chain is built from TRBV4-1 and TRBJ2-3, with 8 positions matching TRBD2. V shed 1 base, J shed 1 base, and the junction held 7 bases outside the gene matches. The germline CDR1 and CDR2 sequences are MGHRA and YSYEKL. The CDR3 sequence is 17 residues long.